A selection of T cell receptor beta chains follows, all from one sample in a study of blood T cell repertoires in COVID-19. The repertoire was sequenced with immunoSEQ multiplex PCR; TCRdb's copy has only in-frame clones and lacks some. This sample has around 200,000 clones; approximately 86% occur once, and the top ten carry less than 3.5%. The sequenced sample was peripheral blood. These TCRs come from a man between 35 and 55 years old with active or convalescent COVID-19. Each CDR3 is given with its conserved first and last residue.

v_gene	CDR3aa
TRBV30	CAWSADSSGNTIYF
TRBV4-3	CASSQEGWEEQFF
TRBV28	CASSSEAWGQNYEQYF
TRBV7-9	CASSLGQYQPQHF
TRBV10-3	CAISPDGTSEQYF
TRBV18	CASSPQPPNGYTF
TRBV7-9	CATRAGEETQYF
TRBV5-6	CASTLQFTGELFF
TRBV5-1	CASSTGTAKAEAFF
TRBV5-4	CASSLGAGGPYEQYF
TRBV15	CATSSSKSAYNSPLHF
TRBV6-1	CASSEKRINSPLHF
TRBV19	CASSIIQVANYGYTF
TRBV9	CASSVGSPPGQKNTDTQYF
TRBV5-4	CASSLPGTGGARGELFF
TRBV7-3	CASSHLTSGGNEQFF
TRBV12-3/TRBV12-4	CASSTRIYEQYF
TRBV11-2	CASSLGGQSGFEQYF
TRBV5-6	CASSLAGVRMNTEAFF
TRBV7-2	CASSRRGQPNQPQHF
TRBV7-9	CASSLSGQVSPLHF